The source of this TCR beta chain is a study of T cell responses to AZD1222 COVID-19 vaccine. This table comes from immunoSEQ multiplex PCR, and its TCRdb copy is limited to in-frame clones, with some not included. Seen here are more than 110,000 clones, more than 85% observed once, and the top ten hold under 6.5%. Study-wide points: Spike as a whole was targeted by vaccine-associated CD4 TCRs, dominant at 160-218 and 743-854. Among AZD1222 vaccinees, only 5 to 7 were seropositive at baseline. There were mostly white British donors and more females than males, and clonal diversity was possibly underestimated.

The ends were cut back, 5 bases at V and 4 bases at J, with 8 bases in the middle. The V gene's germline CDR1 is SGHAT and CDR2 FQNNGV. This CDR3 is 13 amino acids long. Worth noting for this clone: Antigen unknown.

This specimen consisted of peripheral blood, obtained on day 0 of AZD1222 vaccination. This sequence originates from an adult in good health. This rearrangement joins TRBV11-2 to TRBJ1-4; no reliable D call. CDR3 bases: TGTGCCAGCAGCCTCCGTGGTAATGAAAAACTGTTTTTT. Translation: CASSLRGNEKLFF. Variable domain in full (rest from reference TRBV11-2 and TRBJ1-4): EAGVAQSPRYKIIEKRQSVAFWCNPISGHATLYWYQQILGQGPKLLIQFQNNGVVDDSQLPKDRFSAERLKGVDSTLKIQPAKLEDSAVYLCASSLRGNEKLFFGSGTQLSVL.